What follows describes a single TCR beta chain. Its antigen remains unknown. Deletions cut 3 bases from V and 0 bases from J, with 21 bases between. CDR3 size: 18 residues. CDR1 and CDR2 from the germline V gene are DFQATT and SNEGSKA (reference sequence). TCR beta sequencing was performed on blood CD8+ and CD4+ T cells. While CD8+ and CD4+ T cells were isolated negatively, TEMRA cells were enriched by FACS. RNA, at roughly 0.45 to 1 ug, was reverse transcribed with random hexamers. The immunoSEQ assay covered 54 Vbeta and 13 Jbeta segments for CDR3. MiXCR, applied by TCRdb to the immunoSEQ multiplex PCR reads, yields one record per CDR3 protein. The data contain approximately 150,000 distinct CDR3 sequences, approximately 94% of them singletons. The data originate from a study of CD8 T cells in Susac syndrome. Study findings and constraints: A relatively small number of individuals underwent TCR sequencing and HLA analysis.

The chain combines TRBV20-1 with TRBJ1-5; D possibly corresponds to TRBD1 (5 bases). The receptor comes from a human donor with multiple sclerosis. Sequencing input: CD4+ T cells from PBMCs. The CDR3, as DNA: TGCAGTGCTAGGGAATGGGTGACAGCCGATTATAGCAATCAGCCCCAGCATTTT. Its protein product is CSAREWVTADYSNQPQHF.